This T cell receptor beta chain derives from a study of T-cell reconstitution after alpha-beta-depleted transplantation in children (dated by TCRdb to 2015 to 2016). Study-level background: Using TCR repertoire profiling, the study followed T-cell immune reconstitution in a quantitative way in children after TCRalphabeta/CD19-depleted allogeneic hematopoietic cell transplantation.

V sheds 2 bases and J sheds 5 bases, leaving 9 bases between their ends. The CDR3 has 13 amino acids, counting the end cysteine and phenylalanine. CDR3 DNA only is kept here, 39 bases in frame from base 1. CDR1 and CDR2 are read off the germline V gene as SGHAT and FQNNGV. The library was made by PCR. The sequencing machine was an Illumina HiSeq 2500. TCR library preparation used molecular barcoding, with unique molecular identifiers applied to normalize quantification of the TCRbeta repertoire. The public reads were reprocessed in TCRdb via fastp at Q25 and MiXCR, keeping in-frame beta chains. Each CDR3 protein gets just one entry, which takes the most common genes and DNA from the rows behind it. The sample yields about 360,000 distinct CDR3 sequences; more than 10% were counted once. The ten top clones hold about 3.9% of the sample. A few counts support this clonotype. Its cognate antigen has yet to be identified. Base qualities are missing; no much larger clone stands one base away.

The rearrangement joined TRBV11-2 to TRBJ1-1, with no reliable assignment of the D segment. This receptor was identified in a human donor who donated a stem cell graft to a child with Fanconi anemia. Here the sequenced sample was PBMCs, taken from the stem cell graft. The DNA sequence is TGTGCCAGCAGCTTACAAGGGCAAACTGAAGCTTTCTTT. Its protein product is CASSLQGQTEAFF.